The next 5 T cell receptor beta chains were all read from a single sample in a study of a mutant IDH1 vaccine in newly diagnosed glioma. Assay used: immunoSEQ multiplex PCR; TCRdb lists only in-frame clones, some missing. The sample records 56,000 or so clones, roughly 78% being singletons. As for time point: week 5, during vaccination. Each vaccine dose was 300 ug of mutant IDH1 20-mer peptide, with topical imiquimod. Which antigens these TCRs recognize remains unknown. The input for sequencing was PBMCs, taken from a glioma patient whose treatment included an IDH1 peptide vaccine. The receptors stem from a woman in her thirties or forties with glioma.

V and J are TRBV10-1 and TRBJ2-7; TRBD1 matches 7 bases. Losses at the gene ends were 4 bases for V and 9 bases for J; bases not matched to a gene: 6. This CDR3 is 12 amino acids long. CDR1 is WNHNN, CDR2 SYGVQD, per germline (reference sequence). The CDR3 DNA reads TGCGCCAGCAGTGGACAGGGTGTACCGCAGTACTTC. Encoded protein: CASSGQGVPQYF.

V is TRBV5-4 and J is TRBJ1-2, with D possibly TRBD1 on 6 matching bases. Germline V gives CDR1 SGHNT, CDR2 YYREEE (reference sequence). The CDR3 runs to 14 residues. V lost 0 bases and J lost 3, with 9 bases in between. CDR3 nucleotide sequence: TGTGCCAGCAGCTTGGGGACAGATTACTATGGCTACACCTTC. Protein: CASSLGTDYYGYTF.

The V call is TRBV7-9, the J call TRBJ2-7; tentative D call: TRBD2 (5 bases). The CDR3 loop spans 16 amino acids. The V end lost 5 bases, the J end lost 7 bases, and 24 bases lay between the germline ends. CDR1 is SEHNR and CDR2 is FQNEAQ in the germline V gene (reference sequence). CDR3 protein: CASSLGSGKVKWEQYF. The CDR3 DNA is TGTGCCAGCAGCCTCGGGTCGGGGAAGGTGAAGTGGGAGCAGTACTTC.

This sequence joins TRBV30 and TRBJ1-5, with TRBD1 matching over 8 bases. The germline V gene has CDR1 GTSNPN and CDR2 SVGIG (reference sequence). The CDR3 consists of 13 residues. V was pared by 1 base and J by 5 bases, with 1 base of the junction left unmatched. The CDR3 bases are TGTGCCTGGAGTGGACAGGGGTATCAGCCCCAGCATTTT. It codes for CAWSGQGYQPQHF. Complete variable domain (other parts from reference TRBV30 and TRBJ1-5): SQTIHQWPATLVQPVGSPLSLECTVEGTSNPNLYWYRQAAGRGLQLLFYSVGIGQISSEVPQNLSASRPQDRQFILSSKKLLLSDSGFYLCAWSGQGYQPQHFGDGTRLSIL.

The genes are TRBV14 and TRBJ1-2; D perhaps matches TRBD1 (5 bases). V lost 6 bases to trimming and J lost 3 bases, with 14 bases between them. CDR1 and CDR2 from the germline V gene are SGHDN and FVKESK. The CDR3 is 14 amino acids. This CDR3 is CASRQGPGDYGYTF. The CDR3 bases are TGTGCCAGCAGGCAGGGTCCCGGAGACTATGGCTACACCTTC.